Presented here are 25 T cell receptor beta chains from one specimen sequenced in a study of T-cell reconstitution after alpha-beta-depleted transplantation in children. Library preparation (for TCRbeta) was performed with unique molecular identifiers. Each CDR3 protein is one row after TCRdb ran MiXCR on the PCR reads. The sample carries roughly 490,000 distinct CDR3 sequences, over 9.5% recorded once. The sequencing here drew on PBMCs, mostly from graft donor cells, taken 180 days after TCRalphabeta/CD19-depleted stem cell transplant. The origin of the receptors is a female patient between 2 and 15 years old who had a stem cell transplant for aplastic anemia, so the T cells may come from the graft donor.

This chain connects TRBV7-6 to TRBJ2-2; D may match TRBD1 or TRBD2 (6 bases each). The length of the CDR3 is 15 residues. Trimming left V 3 bases short and J 4 bases short, with 12 bases between. CDR1 and CDR2 from the germline V gene are SGHVS and FNYEAQ. The CDR3 coding sequence is TGTGCCAGCAGCTTTCTAGGGGGGTTCACCGGGGAGCTGTTTTTT. This encodes CASSFLGGFTGELFF.

This clonotype was found a few times. The V call is TRBV20-1, the J call TRBJ1-3; D perhaps matches TRBD1 (5 bases). The V end was cut by 0 bases, the J end by 4 bases, with 13 bases between. Germline CDR1 is DFQATT and CDR2 is SNEGSKA (reference sequence). This CDR3 is built from 15 residues. The CDR3, as DNA: TGCAGTGCTAGAGATAGATGGGGGTCAGGAAACACCATATATTTT. Protein sequence: CSARDRWGSGNTIYF.

In its sample, this clonotype was seen a few times. The chain carries TRBV7-9 and TRBJ1-6; a weak D match, TRBD1 (6 bases). CDR1 and CDR2 (germline): SEHNR, FQNEAQ (reference sequence). The CDR3 loop spans 13 amino acids. V lost 6 bases to trimming and J lost 8 bases, with 11 bases between them. CDR3 in DNA: TGTGCCAGCAGAGACAGGAGGTATTCACCCCTCCACTTT. Translating it yields CASRDRRYSPLHF.

This chain uses TRBV5-6 with TRBJ2-2; D is uncertain. Germline V gene sequence: CDR1 SGHDT, CDR2 YYEEEE. Trimming shortened V by 6 bases and J by 0 bases, and 18 bases separated the two germline ends. CDR3 length: 17 residues. CDR3 in amino acids: CASIINRRAPNTGELFF. The CDR3 DNA reads as TGTGCCAGCATCATCAACAGAAGGGCGCCGAACACCGGGGAGCTGTTTTTT. The full variable domain, completed using reference TRBV5-6 and TRBJ2-2, is DAGVTQSPTHLIKTRGQQVTLRCSPKSGHDTVSWYQQALGQGPQFIFQYYEEEERQRGNFPDRFSGHQFPNYSSELNVNALLLGDSALYLCASIINRRAPNTGELFFGEGSRLTVL.

This clonotype was seen ten or more times. CDR3 sequence reads: CASSLIGASVSTDTQYF. CDR3 nucleotide sequence: TGTGCCAGCAGTTTAATAGGGGCTAGCGTGAGCACAGATACGCAGTATTTT. V is TRBV28 and J is TRBJ2-3; D perhaps matches TRBD2 (6 bases). The V end was cut by 2 bases, the J end by 0 bases, with 15 bases between. This CDR3 spans 17 amino acids. Germline assignment: CDR1 MDHEN and CDR2 SYDVKM.

This clonotype turned up a few times. The genes are TRBV6-2 or TRBV6-3 and TRBJ1-5; TRBD1 agrees at 9 bases. Germline trimming cut 8 bases from V and 5 bases from J; bases unmatched to any gene: 4. The CDR3 totals 13 residues. Germline V gene sequence: CDR1 MNHEY, CDR2 SVGEGT. In DNA form, the CDR3 reads TGTGCCAGCGAAGACAGGGGGTATCAGCCCCAGCATTTT. It is translated as CASEDRGYQPQHF.

This chain joins TRBV20-1 and TRBJ1-2, with a tentative D call TRBD1 (6 bases). CDR1 is DFQATT and CDR2 is SNEGSKA in the germline V gene (reference sequence). The germline V and J ends were trimmed by 0 bases and 0 bases, with 14 bases remaining between them. The CDR3 spans 16 residues. The DNA for the CDR3 is TGCAGTGCTAGAGACCCAGGGGACCCTACTAACTATGGCTACACCTTC. It translates to CSARDPGDPTNYGYTF.

The chain carries TRBV7-7 and TRBJ2-3; 10 nucleotides match TRBD2. J was trimmed by 6 bases and V by 0 bases; bases with no gene match: 9. The germline V gene encodes CDR1 SSHAT and CDR2 FNYEAQ (reference sequence). The CDR3 contains 17 residues. CDR3 region: CASSLAPAGGPADTQYF. The DNA of the CDR3 is TGTGCCAGCAGCTTAGCGCCAGCGGGAGGGCCGGCGGATACGCAGTATTTT. Looking up the rest from reference TRBV7-7 and TRBJ2-3 gives the full variable domain: GAGVSQSPRYKVTKRGQDVTLRCDPISSHATLYWYQQALGQGPEFLTYFNYEAQPDKSGLPSDRFSAERPEGSISTLTIQRTEQRDSAMYRCASSLAPAGGPADTQYFGPGTRLTVL.

Comments on this clonotype: This may be a read error, as it is one base from a much larger clone. This chain links TRBV6-5 with TRBJ1-5; 8 bases are a match to TRBD1. The length of the CDR3 is 15 residues. J lost 2 bases, V lost 7 bases, and 7 bases had no gene match. Germline loops: CDR1 MNHEY, CDR2 SVGAGI. The CDR3 loop is CASISRGHGNQPQHF. The DNA of the CDR3 is TGTGCCAGCATTTCCAGGGGGCACGGCAATCAGCCCCAGCATTTT.

The CDR3 coding sequence is TGCAGTGCTAAAGGCGGGAGGGAAGGCAATGAGCAGTTCTTC. Translating gives CSAKGGREGNEQFF. The J gene is TRBJ2-1, the V gene TRBV20-1, with 9 bases matching TRBD2. This CDR3 is built from 14 residues. V dropped 4 bases and J dropped 6; count of bases not matched to a gene: 7. Germline lookup yields CDR1 DFQATT and CDR2 SNEGSKA (reference sequence).

This chain uses TRBV7-8 with TRBJ2-7, with D unresolved. The germline V gene encodes CDR1 SGHVS and CDR2 FQNEAQ. V shed 1 base and J shed 6 bases, with 10 bases lying between them. CDR3 length equals 13 residues. CDR3 sequence reads: CASSLGWRGEQYV. The CDR3, as DNA: TGTGCCAGCAGCTTAGGTTGGCGCGGCGAGCAGTACGTC.

This clonotype was seen a handful of times. The rearrangement links TRBV5-5 to TRBJ2-1, with D possibly matching TRBD1 (6 bases). Trimming shortened V by 1 base and J by 4 bases, and 21 bases separated the two germline ends. The germline CDR1 and CDR2 sequences are SGHKS and YYEKEE (reference sequence). The CDR3 is 18 amino acids. The CDR3 DNA reads TGTGCCAGCAGCTTGACCCGACCTAACAGGGAACTTTACAATGAGCAGTTCTTC. Amino acids: CASSLTRPNRELYNEQFF. Full variable domain (rest looked up from reference TRBV5-5 and TRBJ2-1): DAGVTQSPTHLIKTRGQQVTLRCSPISGHKSVSWYQQVLGQGPQFIFQYYEKEERGRGNFPDRFSARQFPNYSSELNVNALLLGDSALYLCASSLTRPNRELYNEQFFGPGTRLTVL.

This clonotype was counted a few times. The chain carries TRBV28 and TRBJ1-3; perhaps TRBD1 as D (6 bases). Per the germline V gene, CDR1 is MDHEN and CDR2 is SYDVKM. CDR3 size: 16 residues. V was clipped by 4 bases and J by 0 bases, with 13 bases between them. The DNA for the CDR3 is TGTGCCAGCAGTTCACCTGGACAGTCCTCTGGAAACACCATATATTTT. Protein sequence: CASSSPGQSSGNTIYF.

J is TRBJ2-5 and V is TRBV28, with D perhaps being TRBD1 or TRBD2 (5 bases each). CDR1 and CDR2 from the germline V gene are MDHEN and SYDVKM. The V end lost 6 bases, the J end lost 3 bases, and 23 bases lay between the germline ends. CDR3 length: 17 residues. The CDR3, as DNA: TGTGCCAGCAGCTTACCCCGGGGCGAGGAGGCCGAAGAGACCCAGTACTTC. Protein: CASSLPRGEEAEETQYF.

Notes on this clonotype: A read error is possible here, since a much larger clone lies one base away. The chain joins TRBV12-3 or TRBV12-4 to TRBJ2-3; D is perhaps TRBD1 or TRBD2 (5 bases each). This CDR3 region has 14 residues. V dropped 1 base and J dropped 7 bases, with 12 bases sitting between them. The CDR3 is CASSLEGQGHTQYF. The CDR3 DNA reads as TGTGCCAGCAGTTTAGAGGGGCAGGGACATACGCAGTATTTT.

This sequence joins TRBV5-1 and TRBJ1-1; 8 bases fit TRBD1. CDR1 is SGHRS, CDR2 YFSETQ, per germline. This CDR3 has 15 amino acids. V shed 0 bases and J 5 bases; nucleotides not matched to a gene: 6. The CDR3: CASSLGSGGGTEAFF. The CDR3 nucleotides are TGCGCCAGCAGCTTGGGGTCAGGGGGCGGGACTGAAGCTTTCTTT.

The chain joins TRBV20-1 to TRBJ2-7; the match to TRBD1 covers 10 bases. The germline gives CDR1 DFQATT, CDR2 SNEGSKA (reference sequence). CDR3 size: 13 residues. Losses at the gene ends were 4 bases for V and 5 bases for J; bases not matched to a gene: 5. The CDR3 spells CSATGTGVHEQYV. The CDR3 DNA follows: TGCAGTGCTACCGGGACAGGGGTCCACGAGCAGTACGTC.

The table lists this clonotype with a few counts. The rearrangement links TRBV20-1 to TRBJ2-7; D remains unclear. The germline CDR1 and CDR2 sequences are DFQATT and SNEGSKA (reference sequence). The CDR3 is made up of 12 amino acids. Trimming pared 2 bases from V and 7 bases from J, leaving 12 bases between. CDR3 sequence: CSARHGLGEQYF. The CDR3 DNA is TGCAGTGCTAGACACGGGTTAGGAGAGCAGTACTTC.

The rearrangement links TRBV19 to TRBJ1-5, with a possible D match to TRBD1 (5 bases). The V end was cut by 4 bases, the J end by 6 bases, with 13 bases between. The V gene's germline CDR1 is LNHDA and CDR2 SQIVND (reference sequence). This CDR3 has 14 amino acids. The DNA for the CDR3 is TGTGCCAGTAGTACCCTCGGGAGGGGTCAGCCCCAGCATTTT. Translated: CASSTLGRGQPQHF.

The chain links TRBV11-2 to TRBJ1-2; 9 nucleotides agree with TRBD1. CDR3 length: 15 residues. Trimming at V came to 5 bases and at J to 4 bases, leaving 8 bases not matched to a gene. Per the germline V gene, CDR1 is SGHAT and CDR2 is FQNNGV. As DNA, the CDR3 is TGTGCCAGCAGCATAAGGGACAGGGCCATCTATGGCTACACCTTC. Translation: CASSIRDRAIYGYTF.

V usage is TRBV15 and J usage is TRBJ1-4; D gene unclear. Germline assignment: CDR1 LNHNV and CDR2 YYDKDF (reference sequence). CDR3 length: 15 residues. Trimming stripped 1 base from V and 5 bases from J, with 11 bases between. The CDR3 DNA reads TGTGCCACCAGCAGAGGGTGGACCGGGAATGAAAAACTGTTTTTT. Residues: CATSRGWTGNEKLFF.

The rearrangement links TRBV25-1 to TRBJ2-2, with D possibly matching TRBD1 (6 bases). Germline-derived CDR1 and CDR2 are MGHDK and SYGVNS. V lost 3 bases, J lost 1 base, and 9 bases lay in between. The CDR3 is 15 amino acids. The CDR3, as DNA: TGTGCCAGCAGTGATCTAGGGGGGAACACCGGGGAGCTGTTTTTT. Its translation: CASSDLGGNTGELFF. Variable domain in full (rest from reference TRBV25-1 and TRBJ2-2): EADIYQTPRYLVIGTGKKITLECSQTMGHDKMYWYQQDPGMELHLIHYSYGVNSTEKGDLSSESTVSRIRTEHFPLTLESARPSHTSQYLCASSDLGGNTGELFFGEGSRLTVL.

The sample holds a few counts of this clonotype. The chain joins TRBV7-9 to TRBJ1-1, with 8 bases fitting TRBD1. This CDR3 is built from 16 residues. Germline assignment: CDR1 SEHNR and CDR2 FQNEAQ (reference sequence). The V segment lost 5 bases and the J segment 4 bases; nucleotides outside the gene matches: 12. The CDR3 region has the DNA TGTGCCAGCAGCCCTTCTTACAGGGGGAGAGCCACTGAAGCTTTCTTT. Protein: CASSPSYRGRATEAFF.

The chain employs TRBV19 and TRBJ1-5; a weak D match, TRBD1 (5 bases). V lost 1 base and J lost 6, with 13 bases in between. Germline CDR1 reads LNHDA; CDR2 reads SQIVND (reference sequence). This CDR3 spans 15 amino acids. CDR3 amino acids: CASSIGRVGGQPQHF. The CDR3 region has the DNA TGTGCCAGTAGTATAGGCAGGGTTGGGGGTCAGCCCCAGCATTTT.

This clonotype was seen a handful of times. This chain connects TRBV28 to TRBJ2-5; the D gene could be TRBD1 or TRBD2 (6 bases each). This CDR3 is built from 17 residues. V lost 4 bases and J 2 bases, leaving 20 bases between the germline ends. Germline CDR1 reads MDHEN; CDR2 reads SYDVKM. DNA for the CDR3: TGTGCCAGCAGTTGGAGAGGCGGCGGGACACATCAAGAGACCCAGTACTTC. Encoded protein: CASSWRGGGTHQETQYF.